Listed here are 13 T cell receptor beta chains from one sample, sequenced in a study of shared clonotypes between healthy human individuals. CD45RO negativity and positive selection for CCR7 defined naive CD8 cells, a population that excluded terminally differentiated effector memory CD45RA+ cells. Sequencing was performed with immunoSEQ multiplex PCR; in TCRdb, only in-frame clones are kept and a portion is missing. The sample lists around 600,000 clones, 85% to 95% occurring once. What was sequenced was naive CD8+ T cells sorted from blood. The receptors here all came from a young woman in good health.

This chain links TRBV2 with TRBJ2-5; D is possibly TRBD2 (5 bases). The CDR3 has 13 residues. CDR1 and CDR2 (germline): SNHLY, FYNNEI. The germline V and J ends were trimmed by 6 bases and 2 bases, with 10 bases remaining between them. In DNA, the CDR3 is TGTGCCAGCAGGACCGGGATTCAAGAGACCCAGTACTTC. This codes for CASRTGIQETQYF.

Points on this clone: This sample also contains other DNA sequences that code for the same CDR3. The chain uses TRBV5-4 and TRBJ1-3, with D unclear. There are 13 residues in the CDR3. Germline V gives CDR1 SGHNT, CDR2 YYREEE (reference sequence). V lost 2 bases and J 1 base, leaving 4 bases between the germline ends. The CDR3 nucleotides are TGTGCCAGCAGCTTTGGATCTGGAAACACCATATATTTT. Its translation: CASSFGSGNTIYF.

This clone was seen just once. The CDR3 DNA follows: TGCGCCAGCAGCTTGGTCGTCAATGAGCAGTTCTTC. Translating gives CASSLVVNEQFF. The chain couples TRBV5-1 to TRBJ2-1; D unclear. V lost 0 bases, J lost 6 bases, and 4 bases lay in between. This CDR3 comprises 12 residues. The germline CDR1 and CDR2 sequences are SGHRS and YFSETQ.

This chain uses TRBV13 with TRBJ2-1, with D possibly being TRBD2 (7 bases). The CDR3 spans 15 residues. V was cut by 5 bases and J by 3 bases, with 14 bases left in between. From germline, CDR1 is PRHDT and CDR2 FYEKMQ (reference sequence). The CDR3 bases are TGTGCCAGCAGCGATAAGCGGGACAACTACAATGAGCAGTTCTTC. It encodes CASSDKRDNYNEQFF.

This rearrangement joins TRBV11-2 to TRBJ1-4; D gene ambiguous. The CDR3 totals 15 residues. Per germline, CDR1 SGHAT and CDR2 FQNNGV. V lost 1 base, J lost 8 bases, and 14 bases lay in between. CDR3 residues: CASSLVWSVKEKLFF. The CDR3 DNA reads TGTGCCAGCAGCTTAGTTTGGAGTGTTAAGGAAAAACTGTTTTTT. Filled out from reference TRBV11-2 and TRBJ1-4, the complete variable domain reads EAGVAQSPRYKIIEKRQSVAFWCNPISGHATLYWYQQILGQGPKLLIQFQNNGVVDDSQLPKDRFSAERLKGVDSTLKIQPAKLEDSAVYLCASSLVWSVKEKLFFGSGTQLSVL.

V gene TRBV7-9 combines with J gene TRBJ2-2; D may be TRBD1 (6 bases). V shed 5 bases and J shed 3 bases, with 19 bases lying between them. Per germline, CDR1 SEHNR and CDR2 FQNEAQ (reference sequence). The CDR3 totals 17 residues. The CDR3: CASSKPPRAGDTGELFF. CDR3 DNA sequence: TGTGCCAGCAGCAAGCCCCCACGGGCAGGGGACACCGGGGAGCTGTTTTTT.

J is TRBJ2-1 and V is TRBV7-8; D perhaps matches TRBD2 (6 bases). CDR3 size: 15 residues. V lost 4 bases and J 15 bases, leaving 25 bases between the germline ends. Germline V gives CDR1 SGHVS, CDR2 FQNEAQ. Here the CDR3 reads CASSSREGGAPPWFF. The CDR3 coding sequence is TGTGCCAGCAGCTCTCGGGAAGGCGGGGCGCCTCCTTGGTTCTTC.

The rearrangement joins TRBV2 to TRBJ2-5; 7 bases line up with TRBD2. Germline CDR1 reads SNHLY; CDR2 reads FYNNEI. The junction had 6 bases not matched to a gene; V was cut back by 6 bases and J by 2 bases. This CDR3 has 14 amino acids. The CDR3 coding sequence is TGTGCCAGCAGGGGAGTGGGGGGGCAAGAGACCCAGTACTTC. Its translation is CASRGVGGQETQYF.

For the CDR3, the DNA is TGCGCCAGCCGACTAGCGGGAACCTACGAGCAGTACTTC. This codes for CASRLAGTYEQYF. V is TRBV5-1 and J is TRBJ2-7, with 11 bases that match TRBD2. The CDR3 runs to 13 residues. V shed 7 bases and J 2 bases; nucleotides not matched to a gene: 2. Looked up from germline, CDR1 is SGHRS and CDR2 is YFSETQ.

The chain is built from TRBV29-1 and TRBJ2-7, with D maybe TRBD1 (7 bases). The CDR3 contains 13 residues. Germline V CDR1 and CDR2: SQVTM, ANQGSEA. Trimming cost V 3 bases and J 7 bases, with 16 bases left between them. CDR3 amino acids: CSVDSPTGREQYF. The CDR3 DNA sequence: TGCAGCGTTGATTCCCCGACAGGGAGGGAGCAGTACTTC.

The chain combines TRBV6-5 with TRBJ2-4; D ambiguous. The germline V gene encodes CDR1 MNHEY and CDR2 SVGAGI. The V end was cut by 5 bases, the J end by 4 bases, with 12 bases between. CDR3 length: 14 residues. The CDR3 DNA follows: TGTGCCAGCAGTCCAGGTGGATTTAAAAACATTCAGTACTTC. It translates to CASSPGGFKNIQYF.

This rearrangement joins TRBV2 to TRBJ1-5; 8 bases agree with TRBD1. Per germline, CDR1 SNHLY and CDR2 FYNNEI. V was pared by 4 bases and J by 0 bases, with 5 bases of the junction left unmatched. The CDR3 length is 16 residues. In DNA, the CDR3 is TGTGCCAGCAGTGCGGGACAGGCCCATAGCAATCAGCCCCAGCATTTT. Encoded protein: CASSAGQAHSNQPQHF.

The chain links TRBV2 to TRBJ2-7; 7 bases are shared with TRBD2. The CDR3 covers 16 residues. Looked up from germline, CDR1 is SNHLY and CDR2 is FYNNEI. V lost 4 bases to trimming and J lost 0 bases; unmatched junction nucleotides: 9. The CDR3 loop reads CASSVVGSSGSYEQYF. The CDR3, as DNA: TGTGCCAGCAGTGTGGTTGGGTCTAGCGGCTCCTACGAGCAGTACTTC.